These 24 T cell receptor beta chains were sequenced from one sample in a study of preoperative IRX-2 immunotherapy in early breast cancer. The assay was immunoSEQ multiplex PCR, and TCRdb's table has in-frame clones only and misses some. Here the sample spans a few thousand clones, about 81% being singletons. Treatment of the sample: preoperative locoregional IRX-2 cytokine immunotherapy. The sample in question was tumor tissue, obtained before IRX-2 immunotherapy. The receptors come from a human donor with breast cancer.

The rearrangement links TRBV19 to TRBJ1-5; 7 bases fit TRBD1. The CDR3 contains 17 residues. CDR1 and CDR2 (germline): LNHDA, SQIVND (reference sequence). V lost 3 bases and J lost 4; bases outside the gene matches: 12. The CDR3 DNA is TGTGCCAGTAGTATCCCACGTCACAGGGGAATGAATCAGCCCCAGCATTTT. Its protein product is CASSIPRHRGMNQPQHF.

This clone was observed once. The chain links TRBV28 to TRBJ1-1; TRBD1 matches 7 bases. J gave up 2 bases and V 2 bases, and 2 bases lay outside the gene matches. Germline V gene data show CDR1 as MDHEN and CDR2 as SYDVKM. The CDR3 spans 14 residues. The CDR3 region is CASSLQGGNTEAFF. The CDR3 coding sequence is TGTGCCAGCAGTTTACAGGGGGGTAACACTGAAGCTTTCTTT.

The gene calls are TRBV4-1 and TRBJ2-3; D remains ambiguous. The germline V gene encodes CDR1 MGHRA and CDR2 YSYEKL. The CDR3 is 12 residues long. Trimming left V 2 bases short and J 4 bases short, with 4 bases between. The CDR3 DNA is TGCGCCAGCAGCCAATTTTCAGATACGCAGTATTTT. Amino acids: CASSQFSDTQYF.

This clone was picked up a small number of times. The rearrangement uses TRBV14 and TRBJ1-1, with unresolved D. CDR1 SGHDN and CDR2 FVKESK come from the germline V gene. The CDR3 is made up of 13 amino acids. V lost 0 bases, J lost 5 bases, and 7 bases lay in between. CDR3 in DNA: TGTGCCAGCAGCCAAGAAAGGAGAACTGAAGCTTTCTTT. It codes for CASSQERRTEAFF.

This chain joins TRBV6-8 and TRBJ1-1; D is unresolved. V shed 7 bases and J shed 7 bases, with 13 bases lying between them. Germline V gene data show CDR1 as MNHGY and CDR2 as SAAAGT. The CDR3 has 12 residues. CDR3 residues: CASNQMGCEAFF. The CDR3 DNA sequence: TGTGCCAGCAACCAAATGGGGTGTGAAGCTTTCTTT.

V is TRBV19 and J is TRBJ2-7; 12 positions match TRBD2. The CDR3 contains 15 residues. J was trimmed by 2 bases and V by 7 bases; bases with no gene match: 6. Germline CDR1 LNHDA, CDR2 SQIVND (reference sequence). The CDR3 sequence is CASTPGLAGPYEQYF. The DNA of the CDR3 is TGTGCCAGTACCCCGGGACTAGCGGGTCCCTACGAGCAGTACTTC.

This clone was counted only a few times. This chain links TRBV14 with TRBJ2-3; D is unresolved. Germline V gene data show CDR1 as SGHDN and CDR2 as FVKESK. The V and J ends lost 0 bases and 1 base respectively, with 5 bases between them. The CDR3 consists of 14 residues. In DNA form, the CDR3 reads TGTGCCAGCAGCCAAGACCTTCGCACAGATACGCAGTATTTT. Its translation is CASSQDLRTDTQYF.

CDR3 coding DNA: TGCGCCAGCAGCCAAGATCCCCGCCGGACGAATGAAAAACTGTTTTTT. Translation gives CASSQDPRRTNEKLFF. The V call is TRBV4-1, the J call TRBJ1-4; D is unclear. The V and J ends lost 0 bases and 5 bases respectively, with 13 bases between them. The CDR3 contains 16 residues. CDR1 is MGHRA, CDR2 YSYEKL, per germline.

This clone was picked up a small number of times. The chain employs TRBV28 and TRBJ2-3; 10 nucleotides agree with TRBD2. CDR1 and CDR2 (germline): MDHEN, SYDVKM. CDR3 length: 15 residues. The V segment lost 6 bases and the J segment 1 base; nucleotides outside the gene matches: 4. DNA of the CDR3: TGTGCCAGCAGACCCGGGACTAGCGGCACAGATACGCAGTATTTT. It is translated as CASRPGTSGTDTQYF.

V gene TRBV19 combines with J gene TRBJ2-7; 9 positions agree with TRBD1. Germline trimming cut 4 bases from V and 3 bases from J; bases unmatched to any gene: 7. In germline, CDR1 is LNHDA, CDR2 SQIVND (reference sequence). The CDR3 is 15 residues long. The CDR3 reads CASSSPQDRGYEQYF. The CDR3 DNA sequence: TGTGCCAGTAGTAGTCCACAGGACAGGGGCTACGAGCAGTACTTC.

The V and J genes are TRBV15 and TRBJ1-2; D ambiguous. V was cut by 0 bases and J by 6 bases, with 14 bases left in between. CDR1 and CDR2 from the germline V gene are LNHNV and YYDKDF (reference sequence). This CDR3 is built from 15 residues. The CDR3 DNA reads as TGTGCCACCAGCAGAGAGCGAAGACCGGCCCATGGCTACACCTTC. As protein: CATSRERRPAHGYTF. Combining the CDR3 with reference TRBV15 and TRBJ1-2 gives the whole variable domain DAMVIQNPRYQVTQFGKPVTLSCSQTLNHNVMYWYQQKSSQAPKLLFHYYDKDFNNEADTPDNFQSRRPNTSFCFLDIRSPGLGDTAMYLCATSRERRPAHGYTFGSGTRLTVV.

The chain is built from TRBV11-3 and TRBJ1-2; 9 bases align to TRBD1. Germline V gene lookup returns CDR1 SGHNT and CDR2 YENEEA. There are 18 residues in the CDR3. The V and J ends lost 4 bases and 6 bases, in that order; junction bases with no gene match: 18. The CDR3 region is CASSSIWDPYRGLDGYTF. As DNA, the CDR3 is TGTGCCAGCAGCTCAATTTGGGACCCTTACAGGGGGCTGGATGGCTACACCTTC.

The J gene is TRBJ1-1, the V gene TRBV29-1; D gene uncertain. Germline V CDR1 and CDR2: SQVTM, ANQGSEA. The length of the CDR3 is 13 residues. V gave up 7 bases and J gave up 1 base, with 13 bases separating them. This chain's CDR3 is CSAREAPNTEAFF. The CDR3 DNA reads as TGCAGCGCCCGCGAGGCACCGAACACTGAAGCTTTCTTT.

This chain connects TRBV12-2 to TRBJ1-2. TRBV12-2 has pseudogene status. CDR3 length equals 15 residues. The CDR3 reads CASRLVTPGPYGYTF. The DNA of the CDR3 is TGTGCAAGTCGCTTAGTAACGCCGGGGCCCTATGGCTACACCTTC.

This rearrangement joins TRBV15 to TRBJ2-7, with 10 nucleotides matching TRBD2. In germline, CDR1 is LNHNV, CDR2 YYDKDF (reference sequence). The ends lost 2 bases at V and 4 bases at J; junction bases unmatched: 2. This CDR3 has 14 residues. The CDR3 loop reads CATSRSGGAYEQYF. The CDR3 DNA sequence: TGTGCCACCAGCAGAAGCGGGGGGGCTTACGAGCAGTACTTC.

The table lists this clone with a few counts. J is TRBJ2-5 and V is TRBV29-1; tentatively, D is TRBD1 (5 bases). The germline gives CDR1 SQVTM, CDR2 ANQGSEA. V lost 4 bases, J lost 3 bases, and 9 bases lay in between. The CDR3 has 12 amino acids. In DNA, the CDR3 is TGCAGCGTTGGACAGCTAAAAGAGACCCAGTACTTC. Translating it yields CSVGQLKETQYF.

This chain connects TRBV11-3 to TRBJ1-2; perhaps TRBD1 as D (5 bases). There are 15 residues in the CDR3. Germline lookup yields CDR1 SGHNT and CDR2 YENEEA. Trimming removed 6 bases from V and 2 bases from J, with 16 bases in between. CDR3 in amino acids: CASSLSEGVNYGYTF. DNA for the CDR3: TGTGCCAGCAGTTTGTCCGAAGGGGTAAACTATGGCTACACCTTC.

The rearrangement joins TRBV15 to TRBJ2-1, with D uncertain. Germline V gene data show CDR1 as LNHNV and CDR2 as YYDKDF (reference sequence). The ends were cut back, 0 bases at V and 0 bases at J, with 3 bases in the middle. This CDR3 contains 14 residues. CDR3 region: CATSRDNSYNEQFF. The CDR3 nucleotides read TGTGCCACCAGCAGAGACAACTCCTACAATGAGCAGTTCTTC.

The V and J genes are TRBV19 and TRBJ2-3, with unresolved D. V was trimmed by 1 base and J by 2 bases, leaving 4 bases between them. CDR1 and CDR2 from the germline V gene are LNHDA and SQIVND (reference sequence). The length of the CDR3 is 13 residues. CDR3 loop: CASSIALTDTQYF. CDR3 bases: TGTGCCAGTAGTATAGCACTCACAGATACGCAGTATTTT. The complete variable domain, with remaining parts taken from reference TRBV19 and TRBJ2-3, reads DGGITQSPKYLFRKEGQNVTLSCEQNLNHDAMYWYRQDPGQGLRLIYYSQIVNDFQKGDIAEGYSVSREKKESFPLTVTSAQKNPTAFYLCASSIALTDTQYFGPGTRLTVL.

This CDR3 is CASSQTGIVSYEQYF. The CDR3 coding sequence is TGTGCCAGCAGCCAGACAGGGATAGTGAGTTACGAGCAGTACTTC. The rearrangement links TRBV11-1 to TRBJ2-7; 7 nucleotides agree with TRBD1. This CDR3 contains 15 residues. Germline V gene lookup returns CDR1 SGHAT and CDR2 FQDESV (reference sequence). V lost 5 bases to trimming and J lost 4 bases; unmatched junction nucleotides: 11.

The chain couples TRBV18 to TRBJ1-1; no clear D gene. Trimming removed 2 bases from V and 1 base from J, with 8 bases in between. Germline V gives CDR1 KGHSH, CDR2 LQKENI. The length of the CDR3 is 14 residues. CDR3 loop: CASSPAVKNTEAFF. For the CDR3, the DNA is TGTGCCAGCTCACCAGCTGTAAAGAACACTGAAGCTTTCTTT. Variable domain in full (rest from reference TRBV18 and TRBJ1-1): NAGVMQNPRHLVRRRGQEARLRCSPMKGHSHVYWYRQLPEEGLKFMVYLQKENIIDESGMPKERFSAEFPKEGPSILRIQQVVRGDSAAYFCASSPAVKNTEAFFGQGTRLTVV.

The chain links TRBV6-8 to TRBJ1-1, with 8 bases matching TRBD1. V gave up 2 bases and J gave up 4 bases; unmatched junction bases: 6. The germline V gene encodes CDR1 MNHGY and CDR2 SAAAGT. The CDR3 is 15 amino acids. The CDR3 sequence: CASSYAPDRGTEAFF. Here the CDR3 DNA reads TGTGCCAGCAGTTACGCCCCAGACAGGGGCACTGAAGCTTTCTTT.

The chain is built from TRBV19 and TRBJ2-2, with a possible D match to TRBD2 (5 bases). Trimming took off 6 bases at V and 8 bases at J, with 10 bases between the two ends. CDR1 LNHDA and CDR2 SQIVND come from the germline V gene (reference sequence). The CDR3 is 12 amino acids. The CDR3 region is CASSSRTGELFF. In DNA form, the CDR3 reads TGTGCCAGTAGCTCTAGGACTGGGGAGCTGTTTTTT.

This clone has just a few counts. V usage is TRBV6-8 and J usage is TRBJ1-1, with a tentative D call TRBD1 (5 bases). Germline CDR1 and CDR2: MNHGY and SAAAGT. The CDR3 is made up of 15 amino acids. Trimming shortened V by 1 base and J by 3 bases, and 12 bases separated the two germline ends. The CDR3 sequence: CASSYFSGGDTEAFF. The CDR3 bases are TGTGCCAGCAGTTACTTTTCGGGGGGAGACACTGAAGCTTTCTTT.